The 7 T cell receptor beta chains listed next were all sequenced from one sample in a study of breast tumors, draining lymph nodes, adjacent tissues. Samples came from axillary lymph nodes draining the breast cancer. TCRdb reprocessed the multiplex PCR reads with MiXCR, giving one entry per CDR3 protein. The profile shows over 150,000 distinct CDR3 sequences, about 30% of them singletons. The sample comprised axillary lymph node tissue. These TCRs come from a female donor with breast cancer. Some clones in this sample may be carry-over from other donors' samples.

This clonotype has ten or more counts. The chain links TRBV12-3 or TRBV12-4 to TRBJ1-2, with a possible D match to TRBD1 (6 bases). This CDR3 has 15 amino acids. The V and J ends lost 0 bases and 4 bases respectively, with 12 bases between them. The CDR3 nucleotides read TGTGCCAGCAGTTTAGCGCACGGGGGGCTCTATGGCTACACCTTC. Translating it yields CASSLAHGGLYGYTF.

The rearrangement links TRBV6-1 to TRBJ2-7, with unresolved D. The V end lost 2 bases, the J end lost 3 bases, and 5 bases lay between the germline ends. Germline-derived CDR1 and CDR2 are MNHNS and SASEGT. The length of the CDR3 is 12 residues. The CDR3 coding sequence is TGTGCCAGCAGTGAATCCGACTACGAGCAGTACTTC. Amino acid sequence: CASSESDYEQYF.

This clonotype was seen at least ten times. This sequence joins TRBV29-1 and TRBJ2-7; D uncertain. Trimming took 3 bases from V and 1 from J, leaving 10 bases between them. The CDR3 totals 13 residues. Per the germline V gene, CDR1 is SQVTM and CDR2 is ANQGSEA. CDR3 region: CSVESGTSYEQYF. In DNA form, the CDR3 reads TGCAGCGTTGAGTCCGGCACATCCTACGAGCAGTACTTC.

The table lists this clonotype with many counts. This chain uses TRBV4-1 with TRBJ2-2; TRBD2 matches 7 bases. The length of the CDR3 is 14 residues. V was pared by 5 bases and J by 6 bases, with 6 bases of the junction left unmatched. In germline, CDR1 is MGHRA, CDR2 YSYEKL. CDR3 in amino acids: CASSASTSAGELFF. CDR3 nucleotides: TGCGCCAGCAGCGCTTCCACTAGCGCCGGGGAGCTGTTTTTT.

Comments on this clonotype: At one end the junction does not follow the germline gene, possibly because of a read error. This chain connects TRBV5-1 to TRBJ1-3, with no clear D. This CDR3 is 11 amino acids long. The V gene's germline CDR1 is SGHRS and CDR2 YFSETQ. CDR3 loop: CASSPRDSVSF. The CDR3 DNA reads as TGCGCCAGCAGCCCGCGGGATTCCGTATCTTTT.

This clonotype was observed many times. This chain joins TRBV19 and TRBJ2-5, with no clear D. The germline V gene encodes CDR1 LNHDA and CDR2 SQIVND (reference sequence). Trimming took off 3 bases at V and 1 base at J, with 9 bases between the two ends. The CDR3 has 14 amino acids. The CDR3 is CASSIGQSQETQYF. The CDR3 DNA is TGTGCCAGTAGTATTGGGCAGAGCCAAGAGACCCAGTACTTC. The full variable domain, rest sourced from reference TRBV19 and TRBJ2-5, is DGGITQSPKYLFRKEGQNVTLSCEQNLNHDAMYWYRQDPGQGLRLIYYSQIVNDFQKGDIAEGYSVSREKKESFPLTVTSAQKNPTAFYLCASSIGQSQETQYFGPGTRLLVL.

This clonotype showed up just a few times. The chain has TRBV6-5 and TRBJ2-1, with 7 bases identical to TRBD2. From germline, CDR1 is MNHEY and CDR2 SVGAGI. V trimming: 6 bases; J trimming: 4 bases; junction bases outside the gene matches: 6. The CDR3 is 14 residues long. The CDR3 sequence is CASRGDYLYNEQFF. CDR3 sequence (DNA): TGTGCCAGCAGAGGGGACTACCTATACAATGAGCAGTTCTTC.